This T cell receptor (beta chain) is from a study of graft-versus-host responses after intestinal transplantation. At the level of the study: The recipients all started with anti-thymocyte globulin induction and then took tacrolimus and steroids for roughly three years. Findings and limits, study-wide: Early post-transplant HvG declines were associated with peak circulating GvH clone levels.

As concerns this clone: Its specificity is not known.

The table came from immunoSEQ multiplex PCR; TCRdb's copy has only in-frame clones and leaves some out. The table records under 130,000 clones, more than 85% of them present only once. Germline V gene sequence: CDR1 SGHNT, CDR2 YYREEE (reference sequence). The V gene lost 4 bases and the J gene lost 0 bases, with 10 bases spanning the gap. The CDR3 sequence is 14 residues long. The rearrangement links TRBV5-4 to TRBJ2-5; no reliable D call. The source material was unstimulated CD8+ T cells sorted from spleen or lymph node cells, sampled before intestinal transplant. This TCR was sampled from a human donor who received an intestinal transplant. The DNA for the CDR3 is TGTGCCAGCAGCGATGGACCTAACCAAGAGACCCAGTACTTC. Translating it yields CASSDGPNQETQYF.